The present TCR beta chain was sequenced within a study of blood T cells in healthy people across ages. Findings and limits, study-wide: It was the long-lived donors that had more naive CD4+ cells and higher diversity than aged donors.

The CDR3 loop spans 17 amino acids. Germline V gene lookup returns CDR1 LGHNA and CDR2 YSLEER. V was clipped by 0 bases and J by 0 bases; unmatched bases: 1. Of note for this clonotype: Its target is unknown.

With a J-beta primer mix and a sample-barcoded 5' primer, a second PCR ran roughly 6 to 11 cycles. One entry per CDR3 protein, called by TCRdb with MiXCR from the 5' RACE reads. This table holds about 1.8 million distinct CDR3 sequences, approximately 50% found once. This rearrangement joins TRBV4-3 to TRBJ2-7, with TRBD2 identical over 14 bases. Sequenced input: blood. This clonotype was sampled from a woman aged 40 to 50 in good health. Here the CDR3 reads CASSQDGTSGSSYEQYF. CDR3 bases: TGCGCCAGCAGCCAAGATGGGACTAGCGGGAGCTCCTACGAGCAGTACTTC.